This is a list of T cell receptor beta chains from one sample in a study of blood T cell repertoires in COVID-19. This table comes from immunoSEQ multiplex PCR, and its TCRdb copy is limited to in-frame clones, with some not included. The top ten clones hold around 21% of a sample with 200,000 or so clones, under 90% of them seen once. Source material: peripheral blood. These receptors originate from a human donor in a cohort sampled during active COVID-19. Each CDR3 is given with its conserved first and last residue. D genes are given only for firm matches. Part of the rows lack a size; the others show once, few, many or a class for expanded clones.

size: NA
D: NA
V: TRBV28
J: TRBJ1-5
CDR3: CASSLLNAANQPQHF
DNA: TGTGCCAGCAGTTTACTGAATGCGGCGAATCAGCCCCAGCATTTT

size: NA
D: NA
V: TRBV7-2
J: TRBJ1-1
CDR3: CASSLGPGTTNTEAFF
DNA: TGTGCCAGCAGCTTAGGCCCCGGGACAACGAACACTGAAGCTTTCTTT

size: few
D: TRBD1
V: TRBV30
J: TRBJ2-2
CDR3: CAWSVRDRGLYNRAGELFF
DNA: TGTGCCTGGAGTGTCCGAGACAGGGGGCTGTATAATAGGGCCGGGGAGCTGTTTTTT

size: NA
D: TRBD2
V: TRBV28
J: TRBJ2-3
CDR3: CASSFWASGSNTQYF
DNA: TGTGCCAGCAGTTTTTGGGCTAGCGGGAGCAATACGCAGTATTTT

size: NA
D: NA
V: TRBV7-9
J: TRBJ1-1
CDR3: CASSLGGDTEAFF
DNA: TGTGCCAGCAGCTTAGGGGGAGACACTGAAGCTTTCTTT

size: NA
D: NA
V: TRBV7-9
J: TRBJ2-3
CDR3: CASSPQSHRFLYTDTQYF
DNA: TGTGCCAGCTCCCCCCAATCCCACAGATTCCTTTACACAGATACGCAGTATTTT

size: NA
D: TRBD2
V: TRBV5-5
J: TRBJ2-1
CDR3: CASWGLAGLSYNEQFF
DNA: TGTGCCAGTTGGGGGCTAGCGGGACTCTCCTACAATGAGCAGTTCTTC

size: many
D: TRBD1
V: TRBV5-4
J: TRBJ2-5
CDR3: CASSLLGTGVGETQYF
DNA: TGTGCCAGCAGCTTGTTGGGGACAGGGGTCGGAGAGACCCAGTACTTC

size: NA
D: NA
V: TRBV28
J: TRBJ1-1
CDR3: CASSRLGVAEAFF
DNA: TGTGCCAGCAGCCGATTGGGAGTTGCTGAAGCTTTCTTT

size: few
D: NA
V: TRBV3-1/TRBV3-2
J: TRBJ1-2
CDR3: CASSQLANYGYTF
DNA: TGTGCCAGCAGCCAGTTAGCTAACTATGGCTACACCTTC

size: NA
D: NA
V: TRBV30
J: TRBJ1-6
CDR3: CAWSVGQLGISDSPLHF
DNA: TGTGCCTGGAGTGTGGGACAACTGGGTATAAGTGATTCACCCCTCCACTTT

size: NA
D: TRBD1
V: TRBV25-1
J: TRBJ2-1
CDR3: CASSDSRSGGNEQFF
DNA: TGTGCCAGCAGTGATTCCCGGTCAGGGGGTAATGAGCAGTTCTTC

size: NA
D: TRBD1
V: TRBV28
J: TRBJ1-4
CDR3: CASSRRGREQEKLFF
DNA: TGTGCCAGCAGTCGCAGGGGGCGCGAGCAGGAAAAACTGTTTTTT

size: NA
D: TRBD2
V: TRBV30
J: TRBJ2-7
CDR3: CAWSIGGGGRAGEQYF
DNA: TGTGCCTGGAGTATTGGGGGTGGCGGGAGGGCCGGCGAGCAGTACTTC

size: NA
D: NA
V: TRBV9
J: TRBJ1-1
CDR3: CASSVSGSNTEAFF
DNA: TGTGCCAGCAGCGTGTCCGGGTCGAACACTGAAGCTTTCTTT

size: NA
D: NA
V: TRBV19
J: TRBJ2-3
CDR3: CASKARYTDTQYF
DNA: TGTGCCAGTAAGGCCAGGTACACAGATACGCAGTATTTT

size: NA
D: TRBD1
V: TRBV19
J: TRBJ2-1
CDR3: CASSPGQTNEQFF
DNA: TGTGCCAGTAGCCCGGGACAGACCAATGAGCAGTTCTTC

size: NA
D: NA
V: TRBV4-1
J: TRBJ2-7
CDR3: CASSQERDSEQYF
DNA: TGCGCCAGCAGCCAAGAGAGGGATTCCGAGCAGTACTTC

size: NA
D: TRBD1
V: TRBV6-1
J: TRBJ1-5
CDR3: CASSEATGAWAPQHF
DNA: TGTGCCAGCAGTGAAGCCACAGGGGCCTGGGCGCCCCAGCATTTT

size: NA
D: TRBD1
V: TRBV7-9
J: TRBJ1-5
CDR3: CASSHPGQGGNQPQHF
DNA: TGTGCCAGCAGCCACCCCGGACAGGGAGGCAATCAGCCCCAGCATTTT

size: NA
D: TRBD2
V: TRBV7-9
J: TRBJ2-2
CDR3: CASSLGGLAGELFF
DNA: TGTGCCAGCAGCTTGGGGGGACTAGCCGGGGAGCTGTTTTTT

size: NA
D: NA
V: TRBV6-5
J: TRBJ2-3
CDR3: CASTTQGDTQYF
DNA: TGTGCCAGCACTACACAGGGAGATACGCAGTATTTT

size: NA
D: NA
V: TRBV3-1/TRBV3-2
J: TRBJ2-3
CDR3: CASSQEGPHTQYF
DNA: TGTGCCAGCAGCCAGGAGGGGCCCCATACGCAGTATTTT

size: NA
D: TRBD1
V: TRBV5-1
J: TRBJ2-1
CDR3: CASSLGQGPYNEQFF
DNA: TGCGCCAGCAGCTTGGGACAGGGCCCCTACAATGAGCAGTTCTTC

size: NA
D: TRBD1
V: TRBV12-3/TRBV12-4
J: TRBJ1-5
CDR3: CASTTGERQPQHF
DNA: TGTGCCAGCACGACAGGGGAAAGGCAGCCCCAGCATTTT

size: once
D: NA
V: TRBV20-1
J: TRBJ2-7
CDR3: CSASASVTTYEQYF
DNA: TGCAGTGCTAGTGCGAGCGTTACTACCTACGAGCAGTACTTC

size: once
D: TRBD2
V: TRBV18
J: TRBJ2-7
CDR3: CASSPDRLANPYEQYF
DNA: TGTGCCAGCTCACCAGACAGACTAGCGAACCCCTACGAGCAGTACTTC

size: once
D: TRBD1
V: TRBV6-4
J: TRBJ2-1
CDR3: CASTSDRGWGEQFF
DNA: TGTGCCAGCACGAGTGACAGGGGTTGGGGGGAGCAGTTCTTC

size: few
D: NA
V: TRBV5-1
J: TRBJ2-2
CDR3: CASSSDSNTGELFF
DNA: TGCGCCAGCAGCTCGGACTCGAACACCGGGGAGCTGTTTTTT

size: few
D: TRBD2
V: TRBV5-6
J: TRBJ2-2
CDR3: CASSALRLAGENGELFF
DNA: TGTGCCAGCAGCGCGCTAAGACTAGCGGGAGAGAACGGGGAGCTGTTTTTT

size: NA
D: NA
V: TRBV2
J: TRBJ1-5
CDR3: CASRADRSSNQPQHF
DNA: TGTGCCAGCAGGGCAGACAGGAGTAGCAATCAGCCCCAGCATTTT

size: NA
D: NA
V: TRBV3-1/TRBV3-2
J: TRBJ2-7
CDR3: CASDRGTRRSGSYEQYF
DNA: TGTGCCAGCGACAGGGGGACTAGGAGGAGCGGATCCTACGAGCAGTACTTC

size: NA
D: TRBD1
V: TRBV5-1
J: TRBJ1-4
CDR3: CASSRGPFRDRNEKLFF
DNA: TGCGCCAGCAGCCGAGGCCCGTTCCGGGACAGGAATGAAAAACTGTTTTTT

size: NA
D: TRBD1
V: TRBV3-1/TRBV3-2
J: TRBJ1-1
CDR3: CASSQGQGSTEAFF
DNA: TGTGCCAGCAGCCAAGGACAGGGCAGCACTGAAGCTTTCTTT